This T cell receptor beta chain was observed in a study of CD8+ T cells in alopecia areata. Findings and limits, study-wide: Affected scalp, especially in alopecia totalis/universalis, had a higher clonality than normal scalp did.

This CDR3 is built from 13 residues. CDR1 and CDR2 from the germline V gene are SQVTM and ANQGSEA. V was clipped by 4 bases and J by 7 bases, with 14 bases between them. It was cDNA, reverse transcribed from extracted RNA, that served as the sequencing template. The data were produced by immunoSEQ multiplex PCR, yet TCRdb's version contains in-frame clones alone and is incomplete. The sample shows 120,000 or so clones, around 61% of them seen only once. On this clone: Its specificity is not known.

This clonotype was sampled from a human donor in good health. Sample: CD4+ T cells sorted from blood. V and J are TRBV29-1 and TRBJ2-4; tentative D call: TRBD1 (6 bases). As DNA, the CDR3 is TGCAGCGTTGGCAGGGGCAGTTTTAACATTCAGTACTTC. Protein product: CSVGRGSFNIQYF.